These T cell receptor beta chains were read from a single sample in a study of shared clonotypes between healthy human individuals. Only in-frame clones appear in the TCRdb table, and some are missing; sequencing was by immunoSEQ multiplex PCR. The repertoire includes around 1.9 million clones, 93% of them detected once, and 1.5% to 2% sits in the top ten. Sequenced material: naive CD8+ T cells from PBMCs. These TCRs come from a man aged 18 to 35 in good health. Some clones in this sample may be carry-over from other donors' samples. CDR3s include the opening cysteine and the closing phenylalanine or tryptophan. The D gene is left open where the match is weak. Size values are once, few and many counts, or a class for expanded clones, and some rows have none.

J gene | clone size | V gene | D gene | CDR3 protein | CDR3 DNA
TRBJ2-3 | once | TRBV6-1 | TRBD2 | CASSGLAGDTQYF | TGTGCCAGCAGTGGACTAGCGGGGGATACGCAGTATTTT
TRBJ2-2 | NA | TRBV27 | NA | CASSTLHRDTGELFF | TGTGCCAGCAGTACCCTCCACCGGGACACCGGGGAGCTGTTTTTT
TRBJ2-3 | NA | TRBV28 | TRBD2 | CAHGGRATDTQYF | TGTGCCCACGGGGGGAGAGCCACAGATACGCAGTATTTT
TRBJ2-7 | NA | TRBV7-9 | NA | CASRSGTHYEQYF | TGTGCCAGCAGGTCCGGGACACACTACGAGCAGTACTTC
TRBJ1-2 | NA | TRBV9 | NA | CASSVVSDPNYGYTF | TGTGCCAGCAGCGTAGTCTCAGATCCGAACTATGGCTACACCTTC
TRBJ2-3 | few | TRBV25-1 | NA | CASSGSVRAQYF | TGTGCCAGCAGTGGTTCGGTCCGGGCGCAGTATTTT
TRBJ2-7 | NA | TRBV6-5 | NA | CASSLNGISDEQYF | TGTGCCAGCAGCCTAAACGGGATTTCCGACGAGCAGTACTTC
TRBJ1-1 | few | TRBV11-2 | NA | CASSLVLRGPEAFF | TGTGCCAGCAGCTTAGTTCTTAGGGGCCCTGAAGCTTTCTTT
TRBJ1-2 | NA | TRBV4-1 | NA | CASSQEIDNYGYTF | TGCGCCAGCAGCCAAGAAATCGACAACTATGGCTACACCTTC
TRBJ2-1 | NA | TRBV5-1 | NA | CASSYNRDEQFF | TGCGCCAGCAGCTACAACAGGGATGAGCAGTTCTTC
TRBJ2-7 | once | TRBV9 | TRBD1 | CASSVDRGPYEQYF | TGTGCCAGCAGCGTAGACAGGGGGCCCTACGAGCAGTACTTC
TRBJ2-7 | NA | TRBV4-2 | TRBD2 | CASSQLAGGPYEQYF | TGTGCCAGCAGCCAGCTAGCGGGAGGGCCCTACGAGCAGTACTTC
TRBJ2-3 | NA | TRBV29-1 | TRBD1 | CSVEEGQKTDTQYF | TGCAGCGTTGAAGAGGGACAGAAAACAGATACGCAGTATTTT
TRBJ2-3 | NA | TRBV11-2 | TRBD2 | CASSYLRGERERDTQYF | TGTGCCAGCAGCTACCTCAGGGGCGAGCGGGAGCGGGATACGCAGTATTTT
TRBJ1-2 | once | TRBV6-6 | NA | CASSYSRGANYGYTF | TGTGCCAGCAGTTACTCGCGGGGAGCTAACTATGGCTACACCTTC
TRBJ1-1 | once | TRBV28 | TRBD1 | CASSLHSTGETEAFF | TGTGCCAGCAGCCTCCACTCGACAGGGGAGACTGAAGCTTTCTTT
TRBJ2-3 | once | TRBV7-2 | NA | CASSFNDGTSTDTQYF | TGTGCCAGCAGCTTTAACGACGGCACTAGCACAGATACGCAGTATTTT
TRBJ2-7 | NA | TRBV27 | TRBD1 | CASSPGTGMYEQYF | TGTGCCAGCAGTCCCGGGACAGGGATGTACGAGCAGTACTTC
TRBJ2-1 | NA | TRBV5-5 | TRBD2 | CASSLRGSSGILEQFF | TGTGCCAGCAGCTTGAGGGGATCTAGCGGGATTCTTGAGCAGTTCTTC
TRBJ1-1 | few | TRBV29-1 | NA | CSVEAGRGTEAFF | TGCAGCGTTGAAGCGGGCAGGGGAACTGAAGCTTTCTTT
TRBJ2-7 | NA | TRBV9 | NA | CASSVEGSSSYEQYF | TGTGCCAGCAGCGTAGAGGGCAGTTCCTCCTACGAGCAGTACTTC
TRBJ2-5 | NA | TRBV11-2 | TRBD2 | CASGGETQYF | TGTGCCAGCGGGGGGGAAACCCAGTACTTC
TRBJ1-1 | NA | TRBV7-9 | TRBD1 | CASSLSTGQGNTEAFF | TGTGCCAGCAGCTTAAGCACGGGACAGGGGAACACTGAAGCTTTCTTT
TRBJ2-2 | NA | TRBV19 | NA | CASSFVNTGELFF | TGTGCCAGTAGTTTCGTAAACACCGGGGAGCTGTTTTTT
TRBJ2-1 | once | TRBV19 | TRBD2 | CASSRGLAGVRDYNEQFF | TGTGCCAGTTCTCGTGGACTAGCGGGAGTTCGAGATTACAATGAGCAGTTCTTC